Each of the 9 T cell receptor beta chains below was sequenced from the same sample in a study of CD8 T cells in ankylosing spondylitis (dated by TCRdb to between 2016 and 2019). The protocol used for the library was 5' RACE. The sequencer listed for this sample is Illumina HiSeq 2500. TCRdb reworked the public reads: Q25 trimming with fastp, MiXCR clone assembly, productive beta chains retained. Each entry merges the rows of one CDR3 protein and shows their most common DNA and genes. The sample table shows fewer than 40,000 distinct CDR3 sequences, and 30% are seen once. About 50% of the sample belongs to the ten largest clones. The specimen was synovial fluid, either unsorted or a sorted T cell fraction (not recorded which). These receptors were collected from a male donor with ankylosing spondylitis.

This clonotype has just a few counts. The J gene is TRBJ2-3, the V gene TRBV7-2; 7 nucleotides agree with TRBD1. V was pared by 8 bases and J by 2 bases, with 10 bases of the junction left unmatched. Germline V gene lookup returns CDR1 SGHTA and CDR2 FQGNSA. The CDR3 runs to 15 residues. CDR3 protein: CASGNGRGNTDTQYF. Written as DNA, the CDR3 is TGTGCCAGCGGGAACGGCAGGGGGAACACAGATACGCAGTATTTT.

This clonotype was detected a few times. The V call is TRBV7-9, the J call TRBJ2-1; no firm D call. Trimming stripped 1 base from V and 15 bases from J, with 13 bases between. The CDR3 is made up of 12 amino acids. Germline CDR1 SEHNR, CDR2 FQNEAQ (reference sequence). The CDR3 nucleotides read TGTGCCAGCAGCTTAGGACACCCACGGGCGTTCTTC. The encoded protein is CASSLGHPRAFF.

This clonotype was counted only a few times. The chain carries TRBV4-1 and TRBJ1-5; 8 nucleotides align to TRBD1. The CDR3 has 18 residues. The germline CDR1 and CDR2 sequences are MGHRA and YSYEKL. Trimming cost V 0 bases and J 5 bases; bases outside gene matches: 12. The CDR3: CASSQDPRDRGPYQPQHF. DNA for the CDR3: TGCGCCAGCAGCCAAGATCCGCGAGACAGGGGTCCGTATCAGCCCCAGCATTTT.

This clonotype was seen only a few times. The chain is built from TRBV5-1 and TRBJ2-3, with 11 bases lining up with TRBD2. Germline CDR1 is SGHRS and CDR2 is YFSETQ. CDR3 length: 17 amino acids. The V segment lost 4 bases and the J segment 2 bases; nucleotides outside the gene matches: 9. This chain's CDR3 is CASSHSGTSGVTDTQYF. The CDR3 coding sequence is TGCGCCAGCAGCCATTCCGGGACTAGCGGAGTCACAGATACGCAGTATTTT.

CDR3 protein: CSAGRSGGETQYF. The DNA of the CDR3 is TGCAGTGCAGGACGGAGCGGAGGAGAGACCCAGTACTTC. The chain combines TRBV20-1 with TRBJ2-5, with D perhaps TRBD2 (5 bases). Germline loops: CDR1 DFQATT, CDR2 SNEGSKA (reference sequence). The CDR3 is 13 residues long. The V end was cut by 6 bases, the J end by 4 bases, with 15 bases between.

The chain links TRBV4-1 to TRBJ1-2, with 7 bases matching TRBD1. Germline lookup yields CDR1 MGHRA and CDR2 YSYEKL. CDR3 size: 18 residues. With V trimmed by 0 bases and J by 4 bases, 14 bases remained unmatched. CDR3: CASSQEYYRTGSPYGYTF. Written as DNA, the CDR3 is TGCGCCAGCAGCCAAGAATACTACCGGACAGGATCCCCCTATGGCTACACCTTC.

CDR3 sequence: CASSTGLAGVKEQYF. CDR3 sequence (DNA): TGTGCCAGTAGTACGGGACTAGCGGGAGTGAAAGAGCAGTACTTC. The chain employs TRBV19 and TRBJ2-7; 14 bases fit TRBD2. J was trimmed by 7 bases and V by 4 bases; bases with no gene match: 6. The germline V gene has CDR1 LNHDA and CDR2 SQIVND (reference sequence). The CDR3 is 15 residues long.

This clonotype was picked up many times. V usage is TRBV20-1 and J usage is TRBJ1-1, with D hard to call. The V gene's germline CDR1 is DFQATT and CDR2 SNEGSKA (reference sequence). The CDR3 is 19 residues long. The V end was cut by 2 bases, the J end by 0 bases, with 25 bases between. The CDR3 bases are TGCAGTGCTAGACTTGGGAGAGGAAGCACAGCCCTTATGAACACTGAAGCTTTCTTT. This encodes CSARLGRGSTALMNTEAFF.

This clonotype was recorded a few times. This chain connects TRBV6-5 to TRBJ2-3; 8 nucleotides match TRBD2. J was trimmed by 2 bases and V by 2 bases; bases with no gene match: 6. In germline, CDR1 is MNHEY, CDR2 SVGAGI. This CDR3 has 16 residues. CDR3 DNA: TGTGCCAGCAGTTACGGGGGGACTAGGCACACAGATACGCAGTATTTT. It encodes CASSYGGTRHTDTQYF.